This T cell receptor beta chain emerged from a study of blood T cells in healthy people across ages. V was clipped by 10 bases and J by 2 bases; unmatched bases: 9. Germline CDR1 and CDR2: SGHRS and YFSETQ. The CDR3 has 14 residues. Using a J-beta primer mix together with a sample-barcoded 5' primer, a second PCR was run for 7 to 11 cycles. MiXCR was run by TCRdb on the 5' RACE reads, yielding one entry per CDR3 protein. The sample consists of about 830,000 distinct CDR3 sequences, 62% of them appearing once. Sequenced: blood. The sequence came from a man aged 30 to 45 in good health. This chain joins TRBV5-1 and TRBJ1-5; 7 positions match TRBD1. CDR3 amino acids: CAGFHDRGNQPQHF. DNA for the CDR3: TGCGCCGGTTTCCATGACAGGGGCAATCAGCCCCAGCATTTT.